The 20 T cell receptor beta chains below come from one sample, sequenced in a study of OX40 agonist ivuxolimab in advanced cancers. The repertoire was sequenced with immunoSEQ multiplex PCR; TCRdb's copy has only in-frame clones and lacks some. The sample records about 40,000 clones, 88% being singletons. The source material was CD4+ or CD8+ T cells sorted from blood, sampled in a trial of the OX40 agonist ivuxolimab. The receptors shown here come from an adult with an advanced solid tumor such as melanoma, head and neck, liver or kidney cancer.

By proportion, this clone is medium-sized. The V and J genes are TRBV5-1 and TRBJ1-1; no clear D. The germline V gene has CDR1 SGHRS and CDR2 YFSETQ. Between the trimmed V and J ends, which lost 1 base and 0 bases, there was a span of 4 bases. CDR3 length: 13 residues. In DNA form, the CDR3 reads TGCGCCAGCAGCTTGAGGGTGAACACTGAAGCTTTCTTT. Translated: CASSLRVNTEAFF.

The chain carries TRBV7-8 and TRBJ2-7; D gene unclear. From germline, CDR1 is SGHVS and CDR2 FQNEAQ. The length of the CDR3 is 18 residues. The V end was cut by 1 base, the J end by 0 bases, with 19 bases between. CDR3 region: CASSLGRMATMSSYEQYF. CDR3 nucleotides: TGTGCCAGCAGCTTAGGGCGTATGGCTACGATGAGCTCCTACGAGCAGTACTTC.

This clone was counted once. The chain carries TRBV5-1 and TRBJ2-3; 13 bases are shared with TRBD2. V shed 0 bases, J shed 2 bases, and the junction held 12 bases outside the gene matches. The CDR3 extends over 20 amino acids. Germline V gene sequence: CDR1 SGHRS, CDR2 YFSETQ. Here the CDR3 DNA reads TGCGCCAGCAGCTTGGGGGCAACGGCCGGACTAGCGGGAGCCACAGATACGCAGTATTTT. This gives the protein CASSLGATAGLAGATDTQYF. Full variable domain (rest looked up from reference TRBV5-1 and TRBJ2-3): KAGVTQTPRYLIKTRGQQVTLSCSPISGHRSVSWYQQTPGQGLQFLFEYFSETQRNKGNFPGRFSGRQFSNSRSEMNVSTLELGDSALYLCASSLGATAGLAGATDTQYFGPGTRLTVL.

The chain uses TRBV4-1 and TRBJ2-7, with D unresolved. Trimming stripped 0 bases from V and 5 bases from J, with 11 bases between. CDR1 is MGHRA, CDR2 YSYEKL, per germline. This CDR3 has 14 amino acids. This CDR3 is CASSQDPGSDEQYF. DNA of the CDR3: TGCGCCAGCAGCCAAGATCCGGGCTCTGACGAGCAGTACTTC.

The CDR3 region is CASSQIRGAGYEQYF. In DNA, the CDR3 is TGCGCCAGCAGCCAAATAAGGGGCGCAGGCTACGAGCAGTACTTC. The rearrangement uses TRBV4-1 and TRBJ2-7; D is perhaps TRBD1 (5 bases). Germline CDR1 and CDR2: MGHRA and YSYEKL. This CDR3 is built from 15 residues. The V end lost 2 bases, the J end lost 3 bases, and 14 bases lay between the germline ends.

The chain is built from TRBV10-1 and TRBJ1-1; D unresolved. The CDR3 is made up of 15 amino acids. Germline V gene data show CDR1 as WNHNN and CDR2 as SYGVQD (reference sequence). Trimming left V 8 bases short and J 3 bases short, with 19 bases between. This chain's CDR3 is CASSLRGARDTEAFF. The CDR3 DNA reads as TGCGCCAGCTCTCTTCGTGGAGCGCGGGACACTGAAGCTTTCTTT.

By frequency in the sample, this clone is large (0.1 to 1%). Here the CDR3 DNA reads TGTGCCAGCAGTTTACTTTTAGGGACAGGGGGCTCCTACGAGCAGTACTTC. It codes for CASSLLLGTGGSYEQYF. The chain recombines TRBV28 with TRBJ2-7; 11 bases match TRBD1. The CDR3 spans 17 residues. V was clipped by 2 bases and J by 0 bases; unmatched bases: 6. The germline V gene has CDR1 MDHEN and CDR2 SYDVKM.

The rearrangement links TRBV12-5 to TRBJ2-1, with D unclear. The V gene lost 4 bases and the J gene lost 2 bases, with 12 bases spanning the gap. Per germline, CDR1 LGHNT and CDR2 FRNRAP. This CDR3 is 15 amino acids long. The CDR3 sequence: CASGSSRSAYNEQFF. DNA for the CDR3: TGTGCTAGTGGTTCCTCACGGTCCGCCTACAATGAGCAGTTCTTC.

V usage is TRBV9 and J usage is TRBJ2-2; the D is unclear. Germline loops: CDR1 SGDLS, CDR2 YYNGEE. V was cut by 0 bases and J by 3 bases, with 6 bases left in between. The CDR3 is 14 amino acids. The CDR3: CASSVEPDTGELFF. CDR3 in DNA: TGTGCCAGCAGCGTAGAACCAGACACCGGGGAGCTGTTTTTT. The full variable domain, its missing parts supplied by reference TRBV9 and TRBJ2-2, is DSGVTQTPKHLITATGQRVTLRCSPRSGDLSVYWYQQSLDQGLQFLIQYYNGEERAKGNILERFSAQQFPDLHSELNLSSLELGDSALYFCASSVEPDTGELFFGEGSRLTVL.

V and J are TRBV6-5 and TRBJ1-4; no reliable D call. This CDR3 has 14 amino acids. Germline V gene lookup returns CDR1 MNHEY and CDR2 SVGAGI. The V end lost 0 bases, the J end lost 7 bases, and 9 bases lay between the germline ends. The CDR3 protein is CASSYSVGPEKLFF. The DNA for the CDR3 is TGTGCCAGCAGTTACTCGGTCGGGCCTGAAAAACTGTTTTTT.

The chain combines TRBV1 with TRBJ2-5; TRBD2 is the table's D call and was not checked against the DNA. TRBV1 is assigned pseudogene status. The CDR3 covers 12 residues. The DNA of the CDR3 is TGCACCACCAAGGGGAGGTTGGAGACCCAGTACTTC. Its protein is CTTKGRLETQYF.

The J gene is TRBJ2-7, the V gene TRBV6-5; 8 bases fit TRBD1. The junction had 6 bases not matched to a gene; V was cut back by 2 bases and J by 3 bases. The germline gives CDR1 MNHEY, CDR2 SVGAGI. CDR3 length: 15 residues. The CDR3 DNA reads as TGTGCCAGCAGTTACGACGACAGGGGTGTCTACGAGCAGTACTTC. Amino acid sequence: CASSYDDRGVYEQYF.

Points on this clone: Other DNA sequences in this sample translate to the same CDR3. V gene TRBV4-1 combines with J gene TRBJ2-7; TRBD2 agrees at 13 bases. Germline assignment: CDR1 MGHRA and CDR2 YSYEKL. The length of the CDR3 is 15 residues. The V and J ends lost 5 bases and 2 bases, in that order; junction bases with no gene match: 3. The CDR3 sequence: CASSFGTSGTYEQYF. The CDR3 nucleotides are TGCGCCAGCAGCTTCGGGACTAGCGGGACCTACGAGCAGTACTTC.

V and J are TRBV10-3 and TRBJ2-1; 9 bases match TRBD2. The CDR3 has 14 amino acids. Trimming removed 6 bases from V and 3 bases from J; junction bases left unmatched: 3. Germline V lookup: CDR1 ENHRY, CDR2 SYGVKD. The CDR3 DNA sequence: TGTGCCATCAGGGCGGGGGGGAACTACAATGAGCAGTTCTTC. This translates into CAIRAGGNYNEQFF.

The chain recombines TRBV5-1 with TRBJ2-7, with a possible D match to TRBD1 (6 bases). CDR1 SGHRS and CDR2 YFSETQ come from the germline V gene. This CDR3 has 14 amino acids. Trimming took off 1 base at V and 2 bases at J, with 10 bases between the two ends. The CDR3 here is CASSLRTATYEQYF. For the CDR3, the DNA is TGCGCCAGCAGCTTGAGGACAGCAACCTACGAGCAGTACTTC.

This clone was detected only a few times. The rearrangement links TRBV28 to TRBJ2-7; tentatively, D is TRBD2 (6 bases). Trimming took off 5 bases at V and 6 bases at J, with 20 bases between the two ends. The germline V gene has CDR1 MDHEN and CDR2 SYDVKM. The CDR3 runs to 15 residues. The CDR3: CASSPTDISSAEQYF. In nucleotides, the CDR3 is TGTGCCAGCAGTCCAACGGACATATCTAGCGCCGAGCAGTACTTC. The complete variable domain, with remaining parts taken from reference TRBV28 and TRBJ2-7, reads DVKVTQSSRYLVKRTGEKVFLECVQDMDHENMFWYRQDPGLGLRLIYFSYDVKMKEKGDIPEGYSVSREKKERFSLILESASTNQTSMYLCASSPTDISSAEQYFGPGTRLTVT.

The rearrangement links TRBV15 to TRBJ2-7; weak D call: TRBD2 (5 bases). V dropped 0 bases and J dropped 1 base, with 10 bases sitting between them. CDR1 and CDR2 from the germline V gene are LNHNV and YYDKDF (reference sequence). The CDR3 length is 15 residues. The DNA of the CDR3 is TGTGCCACCAGCAGAGATCGGACGGGATCCTACGAGCAGTACTTC. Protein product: CATSRDRTGSYEQYF.

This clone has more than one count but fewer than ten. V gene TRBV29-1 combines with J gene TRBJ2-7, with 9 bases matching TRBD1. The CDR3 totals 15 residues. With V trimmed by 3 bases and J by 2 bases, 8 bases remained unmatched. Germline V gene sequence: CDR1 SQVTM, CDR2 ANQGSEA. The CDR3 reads CSVEDPGQGAYEQYF. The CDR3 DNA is TGCAGCGTTGAGGACCCGGGACAGGGCGCCTACGAGCAGTACTTC.

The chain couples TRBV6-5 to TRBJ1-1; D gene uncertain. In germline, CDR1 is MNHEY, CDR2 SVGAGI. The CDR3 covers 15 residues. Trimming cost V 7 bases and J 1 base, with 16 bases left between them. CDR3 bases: TGTGCCAGCACCCTCTGGAAAGGCGGGAACACTGAAGCTTTCTTT. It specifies CASTLWKGGNTEAFF.

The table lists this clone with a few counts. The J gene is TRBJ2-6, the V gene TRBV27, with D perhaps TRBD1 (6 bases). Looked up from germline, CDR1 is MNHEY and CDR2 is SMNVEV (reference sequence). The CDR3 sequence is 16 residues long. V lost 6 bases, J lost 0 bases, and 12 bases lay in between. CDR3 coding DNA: TGTGCCAGCAGCTTAATAGGGGGCTCTGGGGCCAACGTCCTGACTTTC. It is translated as CASSLIGGSGANVLTF.